The rows below give T cell receptor beta chains drawn from one sample of a study of post-analysis software for immune sequencing data. TCRdb independently ran MiXCR on the PCR reads; one entry per CDR3 protein. The sample yields 250,000 to 300,000 distinct CDR3 sequences, around 34% seen once. The sequenced sample consisted of blood. All receptors come from a girl between 10 and 17 years old with multiple sclerosis. Each CDR3 is given with its conserved first and last residue.

CDR3 | J | V
CASSAGPNSYNEQFF | TRBJ2-1 | TRBV5-6
CASSEGGSSTEAFF | TRBJ1-1 | TRBV6-1
CASSLAGEKLFF | TRBJ1-4 | TRBV5-6
CASSLAQNTEAFF | TRBJ1-1 | TRBV5-1
CAIRDDRGQVNEQFF | TRBJ2-1 | TRBV10-3
CSAFEMRASSYNEQFF | TRBJ2-1 | TRBV20-1
CASCLAPRKYNEQFF | TRBJ2-1 | TRBV6-2/TRBV6-3
CASRPTRAENYGYTF | TRBJ1-2 | TRBV2
CASSGQFSNQPQHF | TRBJ1-5 | TRBV7-8
CASSLGPQGGNEQYF | TRBJ2-5 | TRBV5-1
CSARDTLGQYQETQYF | TRBJ2-5 | TRBV20-1
CASSLNTYTDTQYF | TRBJ2-3 | TRBV5-1
CASSPQGARGYTF | TRBJ1-2 | TRBV12-3/TRBV12-4
CASSPQGGGTGELFF | TRBJ2-2 | TRBV12-3/TRBV12-4
CASSLEQSSYNEQFF | TRBJ2-1 | TRBV11-1
CASSETVGAFF | TRBJ1-1 | TRBV12-3/TRBV12-4
CASSLDRVGSQPQHF | TRBJ1-5 | TRBV7-2
CASRPRPGQGPVKGAFF | TRBJ1-1 | TRBV6-1
CASGPGHGANNEQFF | TRBJ2-1 | TRBV9
CASSPGREGLQETQYF | TRBJ2-5 | TRBV5-1
CAGSIGRRGQETQYF | TRBJ2-5 | TRBV19
CASRPAITQYF | TRBJ2-5 | TRBV12-3/TRBV12-4
CSVDVGTSGYEQYF | TRBJ2-7 | TRBV29-1
CASSLHRIGLDTEAFF | TRBJ1-1 | TRBV7-2
CASSPWTRGNEQFF | TRBJ2-1 | TRBV4-3
CSARPGTSGTHTQYF | TRBJ2-3 | TRBV20-1
CASSGDGINQPQHF | TRBJ1-5 | TRBV9
CASSFLTGTGIYNEQFF | TRBJ2-1 | TRBV27
CASSPRTGAQPQHF | TRBJ1-5 | TRBV18
CSVGQGASQPQHF | TRBJ1-5 | TRBV29-1
CASSSPAGTGYYGYTF | TRBJ1-2 | TRBV7-6
CASSPVGGGAYNEQFF | TRBJ2-1 | TRBV5-1